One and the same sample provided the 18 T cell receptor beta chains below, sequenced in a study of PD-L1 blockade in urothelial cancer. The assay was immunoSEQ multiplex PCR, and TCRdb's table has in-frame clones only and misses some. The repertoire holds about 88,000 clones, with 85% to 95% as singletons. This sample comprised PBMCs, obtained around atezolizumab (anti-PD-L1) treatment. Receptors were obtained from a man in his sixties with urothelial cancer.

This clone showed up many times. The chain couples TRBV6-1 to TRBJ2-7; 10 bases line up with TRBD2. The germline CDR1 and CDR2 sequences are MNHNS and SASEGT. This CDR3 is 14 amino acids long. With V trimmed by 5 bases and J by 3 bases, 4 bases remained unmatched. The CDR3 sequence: CASSNSGGGYEQYF. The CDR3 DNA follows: TGTGCCAGCAGTAACAGCGGGGGGGGCTACGAGCAGTACTTC.

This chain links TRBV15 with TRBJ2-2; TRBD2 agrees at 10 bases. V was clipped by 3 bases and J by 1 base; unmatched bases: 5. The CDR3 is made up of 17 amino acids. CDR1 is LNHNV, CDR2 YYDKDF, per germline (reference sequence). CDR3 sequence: CATSSVRLAGNTGELFF. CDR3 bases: TGTGCCACCAGCAGTGTCAGACTAGCGGGGAACACCGGGGAGCTGTTTTTT.

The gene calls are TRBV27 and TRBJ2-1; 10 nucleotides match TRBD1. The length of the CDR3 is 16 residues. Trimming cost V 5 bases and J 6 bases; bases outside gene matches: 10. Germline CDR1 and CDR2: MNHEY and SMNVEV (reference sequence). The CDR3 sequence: CASSPLLGQGINEQFF. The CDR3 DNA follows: TGTGCCAGCAGTCCTTTACTGGGACAGGGGATCAATGAGCAGTTCTTC.

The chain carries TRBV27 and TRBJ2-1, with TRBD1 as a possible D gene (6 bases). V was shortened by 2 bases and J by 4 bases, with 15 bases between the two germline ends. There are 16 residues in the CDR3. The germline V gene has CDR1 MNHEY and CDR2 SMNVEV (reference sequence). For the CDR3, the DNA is TGTGCCAGCAGTTTAGTCGGCCAGGGGATGTACAATGAGCAGTTCTTC. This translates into CASSLVGQGMYNEQFF.

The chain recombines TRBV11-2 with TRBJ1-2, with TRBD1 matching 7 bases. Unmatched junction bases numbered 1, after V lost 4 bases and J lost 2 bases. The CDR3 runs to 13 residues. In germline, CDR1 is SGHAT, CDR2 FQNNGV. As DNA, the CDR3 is TGTGCCAGCAGCTCGGACAGGAACTATGGCTACACCTTC. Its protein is CASSSDRNYGYTF.

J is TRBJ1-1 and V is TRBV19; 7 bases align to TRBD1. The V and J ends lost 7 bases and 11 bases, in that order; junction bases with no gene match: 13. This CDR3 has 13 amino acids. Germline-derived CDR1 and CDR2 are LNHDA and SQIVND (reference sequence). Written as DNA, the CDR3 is TGTGCCAGTATTGCGACAGGGACGAAGAGGGCTTTCTTT. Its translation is CASIATGTKRAFF.

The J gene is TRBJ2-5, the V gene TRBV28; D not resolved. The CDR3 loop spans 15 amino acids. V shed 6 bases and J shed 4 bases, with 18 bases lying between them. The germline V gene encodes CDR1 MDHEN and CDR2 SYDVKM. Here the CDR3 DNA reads TGTGCCAGCAGCCCCCCGGTAGGAGCCGGAGAGACCCAGTACTTC. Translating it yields CASSPPVGAGETQYF.

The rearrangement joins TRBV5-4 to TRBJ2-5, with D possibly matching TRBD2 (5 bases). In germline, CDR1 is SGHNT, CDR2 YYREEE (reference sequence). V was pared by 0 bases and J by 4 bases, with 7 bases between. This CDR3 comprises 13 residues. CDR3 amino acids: CASSLVTTETQYF. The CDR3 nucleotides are TGTGCCAGCAGCTTGGTGACTACAGAGACCCAGTACTTC.

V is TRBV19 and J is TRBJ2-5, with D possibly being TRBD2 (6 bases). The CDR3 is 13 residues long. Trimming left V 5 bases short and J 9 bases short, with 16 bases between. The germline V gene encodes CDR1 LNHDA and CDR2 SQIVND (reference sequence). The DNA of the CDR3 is TGTGCCAGTAGTGGCGGGACCGCCTCACCCCAGTACTTC. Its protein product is CASSGGTASPQYF.

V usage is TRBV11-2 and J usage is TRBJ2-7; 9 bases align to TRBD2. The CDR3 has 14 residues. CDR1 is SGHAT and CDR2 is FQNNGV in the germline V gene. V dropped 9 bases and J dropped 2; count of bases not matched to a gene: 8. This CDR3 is CASGALAGTYEQYF. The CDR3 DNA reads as TGTGCCAGTGGCGCGCTAGCGGGGACCTACGAGCAGTACTTC.

The CDR3 region is CATSNRREPLAGASDTQYF. The CDR3 bases are TGTGCCACCAGCAACCGTCGCGAACCTCTAGCGGGAGCATCAGATACGCAGTATTTT. The rearrangement joins TRBV15 to TRBJ2-3; 10 nucleotides agree with TRBD2. V lost 4 bases to trimming and J lost 4 bases; unmatched junction nucleotides: 17. CDR1 is LNHNV, CDR2 YYDKDF, per germline (reference sequence). There are 19 residues in the CDR3.

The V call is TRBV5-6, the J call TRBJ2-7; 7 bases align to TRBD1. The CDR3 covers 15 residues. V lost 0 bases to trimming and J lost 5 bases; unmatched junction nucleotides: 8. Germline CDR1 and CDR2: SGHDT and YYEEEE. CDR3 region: CASSLEDRDDHEQYF. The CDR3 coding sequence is TGTGCCAGCAGCTTGGAAGACAGGGATGATCACGAGCAGTACTTC.

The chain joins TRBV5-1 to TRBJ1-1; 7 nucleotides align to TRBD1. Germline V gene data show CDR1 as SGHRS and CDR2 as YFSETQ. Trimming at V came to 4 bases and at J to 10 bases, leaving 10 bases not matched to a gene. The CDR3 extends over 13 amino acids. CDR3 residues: CASSVDRQGIAFF. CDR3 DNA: TGCGCCAGCAGCGTAGACCGACAGGGTATAGCTTTCTTT.

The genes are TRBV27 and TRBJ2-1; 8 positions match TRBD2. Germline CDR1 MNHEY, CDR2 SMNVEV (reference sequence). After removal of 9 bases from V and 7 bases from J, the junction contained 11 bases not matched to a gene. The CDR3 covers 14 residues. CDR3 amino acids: CARVPGGYMNEQFF. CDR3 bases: TGTGCCAGGGTCCCGGGGGGGTATATGAATGAGCAGTTCTTC.

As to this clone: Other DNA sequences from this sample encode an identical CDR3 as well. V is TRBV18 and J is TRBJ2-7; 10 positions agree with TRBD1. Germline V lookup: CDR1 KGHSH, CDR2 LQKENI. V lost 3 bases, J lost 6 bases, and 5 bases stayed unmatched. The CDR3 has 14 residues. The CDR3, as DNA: TGTGCCAGCTCACCGAGGACAGGGGGGGGCGAGCAGTACTTC. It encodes CASSPRTGGGEQYF.

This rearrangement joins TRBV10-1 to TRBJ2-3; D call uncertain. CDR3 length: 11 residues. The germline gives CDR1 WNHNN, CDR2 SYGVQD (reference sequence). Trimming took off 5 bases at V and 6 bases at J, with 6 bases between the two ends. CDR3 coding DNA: TGCGCCAGCAGTAGTGGCGATACGCAGTATTTT. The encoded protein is CASSSGDTQYF.

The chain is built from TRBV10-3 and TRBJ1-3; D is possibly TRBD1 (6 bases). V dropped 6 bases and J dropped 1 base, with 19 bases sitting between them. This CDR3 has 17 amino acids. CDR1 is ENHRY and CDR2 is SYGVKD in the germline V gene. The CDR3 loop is CAISAFRGRESGNTIYF. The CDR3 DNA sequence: TGTGCCATCAGCGCCTTTAGGGGGAGGGAATCTGGAAACACCATATATTTT.

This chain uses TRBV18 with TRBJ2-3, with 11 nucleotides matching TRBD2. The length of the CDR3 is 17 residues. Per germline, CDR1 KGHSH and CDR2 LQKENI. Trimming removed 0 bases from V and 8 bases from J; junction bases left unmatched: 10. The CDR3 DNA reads TGTGCCAGCTCACCACCAGCCGGGACTAGCGGCTCGGGTACGCAGTATTTT. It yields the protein CASSPPAGTSGSGTQYF.